These 25 T cell receptor beta chains were all obtained from the same sample, sequenced in a study of CD8 T cells in ankylosing spondylitis. MiXCR was run by TCRdb on the 5' RACE reads, yielding one entry per CDR3 protein. Altogether under 150,000 distinct CDR3 sequences are present, about a tenth being singletons, with the ten largest covering approximately 3.4%. What was sequenced was blood, either unsorted or a sorted T cell fraction (not recorded which). The receptors were sampled from a male donor with ankylosing spondylitis or in good health (not recorded which).

The chain combines TRBV4-2 with TRBJ2-1, with TRBD2 matching over 11 bases. Germline-derived CDR1 and CDR2 are LGHNA and YNFKEQ. Trimming at V came to 1 base and at J to 6 bases, leaving 8 bases not matched to a gene. The CDR3 has 17 amino acids. In DNA, the CDR3 is TGTGCCAGCAGCCAAGGACTAGCGGGAAATGGGTTCAATGAGCAGTTCTTC. Protein: CASSQGLAGNGFNEQFF.

In its sample, this clonotype was seen many times. The CDR3 DNA follows: TGTGCCAGCAGCGTATTCGCTAGCGGGAGGGGCGCGGACGGGGAGCTGTTTTTT. Its protein product is CASSVFASGRGADGELFF. The chain has TRBV9 and TRBJ2-2; 12 nucleotides line up with TRBD2. V was clipped by 1 base and J by 7 bases; unmatched bases: 11. This CDR3 is built from 18 residues. Germline lookup yields CDR1 SGDLS and CDR2 YYNGEE.

This clonotype was observed a handful of times. The chain is built from TRBV10-3 and TRBJ1-5; no firm D call. This CDR3 spans 13 amino acids. Germline V lookup: CDR1 ENHRY, CDR2 SYGVKD. V lost 9 bases, J lost 4 bases, and 13 bases lay in between. CDR3 sequence (DNA): TGTGCCATAAACTCAGACCTGAATCAGCCCCAGCATTTT. This codes for CAINSDLNQPQHF.

In this sample, this clonotype turned up many times. The V call is TRBV5-1, the J call TRBJ1-4; D not resolved. V was pared by 2 bases and J by 7 bases, with 12 bases between. The CDR3 runs to 14 residues. From germline, CDR1 is SGHRS and CDR2 YFSETQ. The CDR3 is CASSFWGSGEKLFF. The CDR3 coding sequence is TGCGCCAGCAGCTTTTGGGGTTCAGGTGAAAAACTGTTTTTT.

With respect to this clonotype: The junction does not match germline at one end; this may be a read error. The J gene is TRBJ2-4, the V gene TRBV18; no firm D call. Germline V gene sequence: CDR1 KGHSH, CDR2 LQKENI. The CDR3 loop spans 16 amino acids. DNA for the CDR3: TGTGCCAGCTCACCATCGCAGACCTTAGCCAAAAACACTCAGTACTTC. Translating it yields CASSPSQTLAKNTQYF. Using reference TRBV18 and TRBJ2-4 for the parts outside the CDR3, the full variable domain is NAGVMQNPRHLVRRRGQEARLRCSPMKGHSHVYWYRQLPEEGLKFMVYLQKENIIDESGMPKERFSAEFPKEGPSILRIQQVVRGDSAAYFCASSPSQTLAKNTQYFGAGTRLSVL.

There are many counts of this clonotype. The chain is built from TRBV20-1 and TRBJ2-1, with 8 bases aligning to TRBD2. The V gene end was trimmed by 3 bases and the J gene end by 5 bases; junction bases not matched to a gene: 3. Germline CDR1 reads DFQATT; CDR2 reads SNEGSKA (reference sequence). This CDR3 contains 13 residues. The DNA of the CDR3 is TGCAGTGCTAGCGGGAGGGCCAACAATGAGCAGTTCTTC. Its translation: CSASGRANNEQFF.

For the CDR3, the DNA is TGTGCCAGCAGCCCCCGGGACAGAGTTTACAATGAGCAGTTCTTC. Translated: CASSPRDRVYNEQFF. V gene TRBV6-2 or TRBV6-3 combines with J gene TRBJ2-1; 7 nucleotides align to TRBD1. Trimming at V came to 6 bases and at J to 4 bases, leaving 9 bases not matched to a gene. CDR1 and CDR2 from the germline V gene are MNHEY and SVGEGT. The CDR3 extends over 15 amino acids.

This clonotype showed up many times. The chain joins TRBV20-1 to TRBJ2-1; unclear D gene. V lost 3 bases, J lost 4 bases, and 13 bases lay in between. The CDR3 spans 14 residues. Germline assignment: CDR1 DFQATT and CDR2 SNEGSKA (reference sequence). The CDR3 DNA sequence: TGCAGTGCTAGGTTAGAGACCGGGTACAATGAGCAGTTCTTC. Protein: CSARLETGYNEQFF.

This clonotype was counted ten times or more. Compared with germline, one end of the junction differs, possibly owing to a read error. The CDR3 coding sequence is TGTGCCAGCAGCCTAACCACTAGCGGGAGGGCCGGGGAGCTGTTTTTT. Translation gives CASSLTTSGRAGELFF. The chain is built from TRBV7-3 and TRBJ2-2; 13 bases map to TRBD2. CDR1 is SGHTA, CDR2 FQGTGA, per germline. CDR3 length: 16 amino acids.

The gene calls are TRBV6-4 and TRBJ2-5, with D possibly matching TRBD1 (5 bases). The CDR3 runs 17 residues. Germline values: CDR1 MRHNA, CDR2 SNTAGT. The V gene lost 8 bases and the J gene lost 0 bases, with 22 bases spanning the gap. This CDR3 is CASVISEVGRDQETQYF. In nucleotides, the CDR3 is TGTGCCAGCGTTATCTCCGAAGTGGGCAGGGACCAAGAGACCCAGTACTTC.

Many counts were recorded for this clonotype. The CDR3 bases are TGTGCCAGCAGTCCTGGAGGGGGGGACATGTACTTC. Its protein product is CASSPGGGDMYF. V and J are TRBV12-3 or TRBV12-4 and TRBJ2-7; D may be TRBD2 (7 bases). The V gene lost 5 bases and the J gene lost 12 bases, with 17 bases spanning the gap. The CDR3 sequence is 12 residues long.

In this sample, this clonotype turned up many times. The V and J genes are TRBV7-8 and TRBJ1-4; TRBD1 might be the D (5 bases). CDR1 is SGHVS and CDR2 is FQNEAQ in the germline V gene. V dropped 5 bases and J dropped 6 bases, with 19 bases sitting between them. This CDR3 contains 16 residues. CDR3 in DNA: TGTGCCAGCAGCGTAAGGGACGGACGCCGGGATGAAAAACTGTTTTTT. Its translation is CASSVRDGRRDEKLFF.

This clonotype was detected many times. The gene calls are TRBV7-3 and TRBJ2-5; D is unclear. CDR3 length equals 11 residues. CDR1 and CDR2 (germline): SGHTA, FQGTGA. V was shortened by 0 bases and J by 9 bases, with 5 bases between the two germline ends. CDR3 sequence reads: CASSLTSAQYF. As DNA, the CDR3 is TGTGCCAGCAGCTTAACCAGTGCCCAGTACTTC. Full variable domain (rest looked up from reference TRBV7-3 and TRBJ2-5): GAGVSQTPSNKVTEKGKYVELRCDPISGHTALYWYRQSLGQGPEFLIYFQGTGAADDSGLPNDRFFAVRPEGSVSTLKIQRTERGDSAVYLCASSLTSAQYFGPGTRLLVL.

This clonotype showed up just a few times. The genes are TRBV27 and TRBJ2-5, with 7 nucleotides matching TRBD2. Germline assignment: CDR1 MNHEY and CDR2 SMNVEV (reference sequence). Unmatched junction bases numbered 6, after V lost 7 bases and J lost 4 bases. This CDR3 comprises 13 residues. In DNA form, the CDR3 reads TGTGCCAGCATGCGGGAGTCGGGAGAGACCCAGTACTTC. It specifies CASMRESGETQYF.

On this clonotype itself: This may be a read error, as it is one base from a much larger clone. The V and J genes are TRBV12-3 or TRBV12-4 and TRBJ2-1, with D possibly matching TRBD1 (5 bases). The CDR3 runs to 13 residues. CDR3 coding DNA: TGTGCCACCAGTTTGGACCAGGGATTGGAGCAGTTCTTC. Its protein product is CATSLDQGLEQFF.

This rearrangement joins TRBV28 to TRBJ2-2; D is perhaps TRBD1 (6 bases). The CDR3 sequence is 16 residues long. Germline-derived CDR1 and CDR2 are MDHEN and SYDVKM. V lost 4 bases to trimming and J lost 0 bases, with 12 bases between them. The CDR3 region has the DNA TGTGCCAGCAGTTACACAGGGACCACGAACACCGGGGAGCTGTTTTTT. It encodes CASSYTGTTNTGELFF.

This clonotype was counted at least ten times. This chain uses TRBV5-1 with TRBJ2-3, with D hard to call. Trimming pared 0 bases from V and 0 bases from J, leaving 14 bases between. There are 17 residues in the CDR3. Per the germline V gene, CDR1 is SGHRS and CDR2 is YFSETQ. The CDR3 spells CASSLVPTETSTDTQYF. The DNA for the CDR3 is TGCGCCAGCAGCTTGGTACCTACCGAAACAAGCACAGATACGCAGTATTTT.

Many counts were recorded for this clonotype. The V and J genes are TRBV27 and TRBJ2-7, with 16 bases identical to TRBD2. The length of the CDR3 is 16 residues. Trimming removed 5 bases from V and 4 bases from J; junction bases left unmatched: 5. Germline CDR1 is MNHEY and CDR2 is SMNVEV (reference sequence). The CDR3 DNA sequence: TGTGCCAGCAGTCCCGGGACTAGCGGGAGGGGTTACGAGCAGTACTTC. Its protein is CASSPGTSGRGYEQYF.

At least ten counts were recorded for this clonotype. The V call is TRBV20-1, the J call TRBJ2-7, with 7 bases aligning to TRBD1. CDR3 length equals 15 residues. CDR1 and CDR2 (germline): DFQATT, SNEGSKA (reference sequence). Germline trimming cut 5 bases from V and 5 bases from J; bases unmatched to any gene: 15. CDR3 region: CSAQTGPALRDEQYF. In DNA form, the CDR3 reads TGCAGTGCTCAGACAGGGCCGGCTCTCAGGGACGAGCAGTACTTC.

This clonotype occurred a few times. The V call is TRBV29-1, the J call TRBJ2-1; D possibly corresponds to TRBD2 (5 bases). Per the germline V gene, CDR1 is SQVTM and CDR2 is ANQGSEA. CDR3 length: 15 residues. V was trimmed by 2 bases and J by 0 bases, leaving 11 bases between them. The CDR3 is CSVENGGSSYNEQFF. In nucleotides, the CDR3 is TGCAGCGTTGAAAATGGTGGGAGCTCCTACAATGAGCAGTTCTTC.

This clonotype was observed many times. The rearrangement uses TRBV6-1 and TRBJ2-1; 8 nucleotides agree with TRBD1. The CDR3 has 19 amino acids. Germline CDR1 is MNHNS and CDR2 is SASEGT. Losses at the gene ends were 6 bases for V and 3 bases for J; bases not matched to a gene: 19. The CDR3 DNA follows: TGTGCCAGCAGCCCTCGACAGGGGTTTCGGGGAAGGAACTACAATGAGCAGTTCTTC. Residues: CASSPRQGFRGRNYNEQFF.

In its sample, this clonotype was seen a few times. J is TRBJ1-5 and V is TRBV20-1; D is possibly TRBD1 (5 bases). The length of the CDR3 is 14 residues. The V and J ends lost 6 bases and 5 bases respectively, with 17 bases between them. Germline CDR1 is DFQATT and CDR2 is SNEGSKA (reference sequence). The CDR3 spells CSAKKGRRDQPQHF. The CDR3 coding sequence is TGCAGTGCAAAGAAGGGACGCAGGGATCAGCCCCAGCATTTT.

This chain joins TRBV3-1 and TRBJ1-1, with 11 bases that match TRBD1. The CDR3 sequence is 16 residues long. Germline V CDR1 and CDR2: LGHDT, YNNKEL (reference sequence). The J segment lost 5 bases and the V segment lost 1 base, leaving 6 bases of the junction unmatched. The CDR3 bases are TGTGCCAGCAGCCAAGCCCCGGACAGGGGGCAAACTGAAGCTTTCTTT. Protein product: CASSQAPDRGQTEAFF.

This clonotype was detected ten times or more. The chain joins TRBV4-1 to TRBJ2-1; 9 positions agree with TRBD1. The germline CDR1 and CDR2 sequences are MGHRA and YSYEKL. V lost 3 bases, J lost 9 bases, and 6 bases stayed unmatched. This CDR3 is 14 amino acids long. CDR3 coding DNA: TGCGCCAGCAGCCAGGGACAGGGTCGGGCTGAGCAGTTCTTC. This encodes CASSQGQGRAEQFF.

This clonotype was detected many times. The chain employs TRBV5-1 and TRBJ2-3; tentative D call: TRBD2 (5 bases). The CDR3 is made up of 15 amino acids. Germline loops: CDR1 SGHRS, CDR2 YFSETQ. V was shortened by 4 bases and J by 3 bases, with 15 bases between the two germline ends. CDR3: CASSKDFQSTDTQYF. The CDR3 DNA reads TGCGCCAGCAGCAAGGACTTCCAGAGTACAGATACGCAGTATTTT.